This T cell receptor beta chain came from a study of response to subunit inactivated influenza vaccine. Study conclusions and caveats: Authors suggested few new T cells are recruited by each seasonal influenza vaccination.

With V trimmed by 2 bases and J by 3 bases, 5 bases remained unmatched. CDR1 is DFQATT and CDR2 is SNEGSKA in the germline V gene (reference sequence). This CDR3 has 15 amino acids. About this clonotype itself: Its specificity is unknown.

TCRdb recomputed calls from the RT-PCR reads with MiXCR, one row per CDR3 protein. The sample shows about 800,000 distinct CDR3 sequences, 21% of them seen only once. This material consisted of PBMCs from blood, taken around 5 days after vaccination. The receptor was isolated from a man between 45 and 60 years old who received an inactivated influenza vaccine. This chain connects TRBV20-1 to TRBJ2-1; 9 bases line up with TRBD2. The CDR3 here is CSARSLAGRYNEQFF. The CDR3 nucleotides read TGCAGTGCTAGAAGCCTAGCGGGACGCTACAATGAGCAGTTCTTC.